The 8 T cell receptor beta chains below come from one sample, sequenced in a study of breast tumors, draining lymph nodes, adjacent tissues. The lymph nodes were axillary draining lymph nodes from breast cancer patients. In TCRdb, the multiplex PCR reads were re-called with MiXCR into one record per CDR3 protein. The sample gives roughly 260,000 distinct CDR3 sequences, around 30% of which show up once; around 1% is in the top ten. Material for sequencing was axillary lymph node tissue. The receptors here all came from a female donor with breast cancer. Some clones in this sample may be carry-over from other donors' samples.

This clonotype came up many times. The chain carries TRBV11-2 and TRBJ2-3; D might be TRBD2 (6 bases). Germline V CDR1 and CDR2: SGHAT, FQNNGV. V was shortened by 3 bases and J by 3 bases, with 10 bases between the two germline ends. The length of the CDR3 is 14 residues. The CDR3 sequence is CASSLVGRTDTQYF. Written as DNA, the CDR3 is TGTGCCAGCAGCTTGGTAGGGAGGACAGATACGCAGTATTTT. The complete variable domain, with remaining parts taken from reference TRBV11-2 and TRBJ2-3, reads EAGVAQSPRYKIIEKRQSVAFWCNPISGHATLYWYQQILGQGPKLLIQFQNNGVVDDSQLPKDRFSAERLKGVDSTLKIQPAKLEDSAVYLCASSLVGRTDTQYFGPGTRLTVL.

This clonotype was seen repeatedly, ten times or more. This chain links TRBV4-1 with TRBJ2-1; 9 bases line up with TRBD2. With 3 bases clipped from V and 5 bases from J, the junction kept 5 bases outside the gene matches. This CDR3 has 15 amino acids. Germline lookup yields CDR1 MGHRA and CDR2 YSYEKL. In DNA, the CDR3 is TGCGCCAGCAGCCAGAGGCGGGAGGGCCACAATGAGCAGTTCTTC. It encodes CASSQRREGHNEQFF.

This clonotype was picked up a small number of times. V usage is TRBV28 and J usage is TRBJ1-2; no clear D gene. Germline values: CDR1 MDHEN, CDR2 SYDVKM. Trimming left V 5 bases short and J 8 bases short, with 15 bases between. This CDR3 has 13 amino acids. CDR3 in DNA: TGTGCCAGCAGTATGGATTGGGGAGAAGGCTACACCTTC. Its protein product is CASSMDWGEGYTF.

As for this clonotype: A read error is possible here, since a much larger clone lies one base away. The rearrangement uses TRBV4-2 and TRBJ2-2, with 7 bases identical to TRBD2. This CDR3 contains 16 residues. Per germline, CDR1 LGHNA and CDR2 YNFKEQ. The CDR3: CASSQVALGPRGELLF. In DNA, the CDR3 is TGTGCCAGCAGCCAAGTCGCCCTAGGCCCCCGGGGGGAGCTGCTTTTT.

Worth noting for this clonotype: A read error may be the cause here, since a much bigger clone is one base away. DNA of the CDR3: TGTGCCAGCAGTTTCTGCGGGACAGGGGTCTACAATGAGCAGTTCTTC. This encodes CASSFCGTGVYNEQFF. The genes are TRBV6-6 and TRBJ2-1; 10 nucleotides agree with TRBD1. V dropped 4 bases and J dropped 3; count of bases not matched to a gene: 6. The CDR3 sequence is 16 residues long. Germline CDR1 reads MNHNY; CDR2 reads SVGAGI (reference sequence).

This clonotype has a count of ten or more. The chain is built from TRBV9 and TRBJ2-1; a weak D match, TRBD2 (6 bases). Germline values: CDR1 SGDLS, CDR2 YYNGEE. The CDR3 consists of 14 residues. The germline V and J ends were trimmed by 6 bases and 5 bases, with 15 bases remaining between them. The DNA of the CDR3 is TGTGCCAGCATTCCGGGACTGGACCACAATGAGCAGTTCTTC. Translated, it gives CASIPGLDHNEQFF.

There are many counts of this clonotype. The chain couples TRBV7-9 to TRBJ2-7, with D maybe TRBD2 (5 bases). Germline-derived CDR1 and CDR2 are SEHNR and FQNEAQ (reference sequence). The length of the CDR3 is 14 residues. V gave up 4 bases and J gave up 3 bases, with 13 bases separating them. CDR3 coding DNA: TGTGCCAGCAGCTCTCCAAACCGGGACTACGAGCAGTACTTC. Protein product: CASSSPNRDYEQYF. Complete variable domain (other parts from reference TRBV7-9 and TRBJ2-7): DTGVSQNPRHKITKRGQNVTFRCDPISEHNRLYWYRQTLGQGPEFLTYFQNEAQLEKSRLLSDRFSAERPKGSFSTLEIQRTEQGDSAMYLCASSSPNRDYEQYFGPGTRLTVT.

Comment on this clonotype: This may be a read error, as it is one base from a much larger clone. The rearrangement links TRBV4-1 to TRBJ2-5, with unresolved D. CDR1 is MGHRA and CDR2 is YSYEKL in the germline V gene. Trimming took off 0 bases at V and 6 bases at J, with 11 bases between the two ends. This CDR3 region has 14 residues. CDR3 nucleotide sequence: TGCGCCAGCAGCCAAGAAGATAGTCCAAAGACCCAGTACTTC. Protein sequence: CASSQEDSPKTQYF.